This record looks at one TCR beta chain sequence and its context. Antigen specificity is unknown. Unmatched junction bases numbered 16, after V lost 4 bases and J lost 5 bases. Germline CDR1 and CDR2: KGHDR and SFDVKD. The CDR3 consists of 18 residues. This record comes from a study of response to subunit inactivated influenza vaccine. Findings and caveats of the study: New T cells are recruited in small numbers by each seasonal influenza vaccination, according to the authors' suggestion.

From the RT-PCR reads, TCRdb called clonotypes with MiXCR, one entry per CDR3 protein. The sample shows 590,000 or so distinct CDR3 sequences, 14% of them seen only once. This chain uses TRBV24-1 with TRBJ2-5; TRBD2 matches at 9 bases. Sequences were derived from PBMCs from blood, sampled around 15 days before vaccination. The sequence derives from a man aged 50 to 59 who received an inactivated influenza vaccine. The CDR3 DNA is TGTGCCACCAGTGACCCGGGACTAGCAGGAGGGGATATCGAGACCCAGTACTTC. Translation gives CATSDPGLAGGDIETQYF.